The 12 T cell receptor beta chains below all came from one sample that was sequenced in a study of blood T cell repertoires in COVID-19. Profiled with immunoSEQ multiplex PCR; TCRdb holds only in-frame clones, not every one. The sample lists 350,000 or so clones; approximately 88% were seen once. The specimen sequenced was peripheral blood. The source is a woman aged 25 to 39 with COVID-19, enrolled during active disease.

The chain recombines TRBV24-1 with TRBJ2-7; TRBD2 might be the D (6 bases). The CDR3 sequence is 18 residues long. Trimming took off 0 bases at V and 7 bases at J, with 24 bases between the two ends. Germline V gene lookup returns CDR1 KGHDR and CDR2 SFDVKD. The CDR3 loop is CATSDLPSDGTAGREQYF. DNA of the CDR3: TGTGCCACCAGTGATTTGCCCTCGGATGGGACGGCGGGGAGAGAGCAGTACTTC.

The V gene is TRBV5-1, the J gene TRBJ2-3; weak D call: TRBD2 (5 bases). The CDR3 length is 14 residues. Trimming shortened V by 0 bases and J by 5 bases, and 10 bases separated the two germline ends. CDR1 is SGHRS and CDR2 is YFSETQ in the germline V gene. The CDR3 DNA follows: TGCGCCAGCAGCTTGGAGGAGGCAGGAGATACGCAGTATTTT. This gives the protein CASSLEEAGDTQYF.

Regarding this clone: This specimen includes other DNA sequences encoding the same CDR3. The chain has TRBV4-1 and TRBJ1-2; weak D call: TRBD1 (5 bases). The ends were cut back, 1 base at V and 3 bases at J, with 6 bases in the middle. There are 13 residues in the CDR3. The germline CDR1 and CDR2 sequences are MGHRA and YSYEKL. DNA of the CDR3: TGCGCCAGCAGCCAAGGCAGGGACTATGGCTACACCTTC. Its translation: CASSQGRDYGYTF.

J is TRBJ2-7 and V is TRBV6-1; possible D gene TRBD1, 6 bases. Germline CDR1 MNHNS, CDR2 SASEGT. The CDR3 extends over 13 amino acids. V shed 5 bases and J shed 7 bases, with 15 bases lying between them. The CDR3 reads CASSQGFLGEQYF. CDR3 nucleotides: TGTGCCAGCAGTCAGGGGTTTCTGGGGGAGCAGTACTTC.

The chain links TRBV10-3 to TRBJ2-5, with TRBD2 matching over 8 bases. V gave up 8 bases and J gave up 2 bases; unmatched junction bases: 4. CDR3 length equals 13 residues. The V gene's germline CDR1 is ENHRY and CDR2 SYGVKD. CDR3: CAIRGGGQETQYF. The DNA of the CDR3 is TGTGCCATCCGGGGGGGCGGGCAAGAGACCCAGTACTTC.

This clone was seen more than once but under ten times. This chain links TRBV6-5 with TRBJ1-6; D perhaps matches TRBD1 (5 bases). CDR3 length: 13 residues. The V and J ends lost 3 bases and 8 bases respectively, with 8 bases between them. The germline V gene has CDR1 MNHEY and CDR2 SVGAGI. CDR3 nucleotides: TGTGCCAGCAGTTATCGACAGTATTCACCCCTCCACTTT. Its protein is CASSYRQYSPLHF.

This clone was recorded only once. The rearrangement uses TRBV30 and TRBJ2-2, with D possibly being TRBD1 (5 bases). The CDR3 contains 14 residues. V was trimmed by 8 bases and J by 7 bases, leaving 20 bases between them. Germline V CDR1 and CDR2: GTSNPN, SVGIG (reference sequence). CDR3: CAVRTGAWDGELFF. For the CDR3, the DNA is TGTGCCGTGCGTACTGGGGCTTGGGACGGGGAGCTGTTTTTT. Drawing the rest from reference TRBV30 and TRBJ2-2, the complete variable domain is SQTIHQWPATLVQPVGSPLSLECTVEGTSNPNLYWYRQAAGRGLQLLFYSVGIGQISSEVPQNLSASRPQDRQFILSSKKLLLSDSGFYLCAVRTGAWDGELFFGEGSRLTVL.

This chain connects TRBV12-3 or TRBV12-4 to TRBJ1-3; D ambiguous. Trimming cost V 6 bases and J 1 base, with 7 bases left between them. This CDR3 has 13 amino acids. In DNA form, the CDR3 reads TGTGCCAGCAGCCTGCAGTCTGGAAACACCATATATTTT. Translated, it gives CASSLQSGNTIYF.

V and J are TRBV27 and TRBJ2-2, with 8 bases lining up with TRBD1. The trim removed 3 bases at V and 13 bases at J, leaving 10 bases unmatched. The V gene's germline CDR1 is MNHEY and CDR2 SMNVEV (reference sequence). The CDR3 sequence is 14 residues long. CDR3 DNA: TGTGCCAGCAGTTTCGGACTCTGGACAGGGAGGCTGTTTTTT. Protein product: CASSFGLWTGRLFF.

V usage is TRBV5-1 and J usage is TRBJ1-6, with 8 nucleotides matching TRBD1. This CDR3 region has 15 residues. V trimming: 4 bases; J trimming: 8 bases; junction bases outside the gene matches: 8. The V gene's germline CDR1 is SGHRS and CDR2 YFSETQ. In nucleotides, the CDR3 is TGCGCCAGCAGCACCCGACAGGGGTGGGATTCACCCCTCCACTTT. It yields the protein CASSTRQGWDSPLHF.

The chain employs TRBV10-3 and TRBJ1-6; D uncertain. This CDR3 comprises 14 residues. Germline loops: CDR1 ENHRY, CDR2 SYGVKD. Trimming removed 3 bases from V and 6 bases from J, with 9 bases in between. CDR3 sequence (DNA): TGTGCCATCAGTGAAGTCAGGCTTAATTCACCCCTCCACTTT. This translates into CAISEVRLNSPLHF.

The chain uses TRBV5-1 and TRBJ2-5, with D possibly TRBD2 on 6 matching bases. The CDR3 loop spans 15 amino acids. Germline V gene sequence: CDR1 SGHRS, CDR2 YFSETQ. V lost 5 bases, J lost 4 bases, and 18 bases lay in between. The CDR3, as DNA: TGCGCCAGCAGTGTCACGGGACTCATAGGAGAGACCCAGTACTTC. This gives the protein CASSVTGLIGETQYF.